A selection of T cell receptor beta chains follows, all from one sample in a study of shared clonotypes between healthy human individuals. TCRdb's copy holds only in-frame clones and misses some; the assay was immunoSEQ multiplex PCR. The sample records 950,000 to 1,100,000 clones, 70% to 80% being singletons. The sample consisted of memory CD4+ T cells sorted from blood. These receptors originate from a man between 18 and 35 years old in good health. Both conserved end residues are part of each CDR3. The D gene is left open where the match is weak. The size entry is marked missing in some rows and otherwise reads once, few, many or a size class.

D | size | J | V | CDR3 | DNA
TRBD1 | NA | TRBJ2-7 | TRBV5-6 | CASSWGQGLLYF | TGTGCCAGCAGCTGGGGACAGGGCCTTCTTTACTTC
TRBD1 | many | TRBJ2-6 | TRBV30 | CAWSVLWDRGTGANVLTF | TGTGCCTGGAGTGTCCTCTGGGACAGGGGTACTGGGGCCAACGTCCTGACTTTC
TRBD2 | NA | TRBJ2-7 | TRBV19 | CASSMIAGSEQYF | TGTGCCAGTAGTATGATAGCGGGGAGTGAGCAGTACTTC
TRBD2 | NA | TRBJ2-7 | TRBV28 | CASSGAGGTYEQYF | TGTGCCAGCAGTGGAGCGGGGGGCACCTACGAGCAGTACTTC
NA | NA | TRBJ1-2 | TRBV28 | CASSFRGGYTF | TGTGCCAGCAGTTTCAGGGGCGGCTACACCTTC
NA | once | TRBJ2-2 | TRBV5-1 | CASSKEANTGELFF | TGCGCCAGCAGCAAGGAGGCGAACACCGGGGAGCTGTTTTTT
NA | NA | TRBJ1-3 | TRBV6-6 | CASSYGVDTIYF | TGTGCCAGCAGTTACGGGGTGGACACCATATATTTT
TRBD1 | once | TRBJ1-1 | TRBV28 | CASRPGQGAGGAFF | TGTGCCAGCAGACCGGGACAGGGGGCTGGGGGAGCTTTCTTT
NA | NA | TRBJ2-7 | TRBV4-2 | CASSQDSRGSYEQYF | TGTGCCAGCAGCCAAGATTCGCGGGGCTCCTACGAGCAGTACTTC
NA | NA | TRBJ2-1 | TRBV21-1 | CASSPWTGPLGNNEQFF | TGTGCCAGCAGCCCATGGACAGGGCCTCTGGGAAACAATGAGCAGTTCTTC
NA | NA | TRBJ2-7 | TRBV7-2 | CASSAQGSYEQYF | TGTGCCAGCAGCGCCCAGGGTTCCTACGAGCAGTACTTC
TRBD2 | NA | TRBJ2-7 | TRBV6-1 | CASIPGGGNHEQYF | TGTGCCAGCATTCCTGGCGGGGGGAACCACGAGCAGTACTTC
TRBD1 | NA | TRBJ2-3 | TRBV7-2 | CASSWTGGNTDTQYF | TGTGCCAGCAGCTGGACAGGGGGCAACACAGATACGCAGTATTTT
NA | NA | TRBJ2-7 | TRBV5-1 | CASGYRDREDEQYF | TGCGCCAGCGGCTATAGGGACCGAGAGGACGAGCAGTACTTC
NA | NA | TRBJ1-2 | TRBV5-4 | CASSPGTYGYTF | TGTGCCAGCAGCCCGGGGACTTATGGCTACACCTTC
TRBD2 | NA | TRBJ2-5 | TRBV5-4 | CASSSTTSGRETQYF | TGTGCCAGCAGCTCGACGACTAGCGGGAGAGAGACCCAGTACTTC
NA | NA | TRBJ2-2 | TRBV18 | CASSPGPATGELFF | TGTGCCAGCTCACCCGGTCCGGCCACCGGGGAGCTGTTTTTT
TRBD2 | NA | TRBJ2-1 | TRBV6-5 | CASRMTSGGPNEQFF | TGTGCCAGCAGGATGACTAGCGGAGGACCCAATGAGCAGTTCTTC
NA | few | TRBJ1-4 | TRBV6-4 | CARAEGAYEKLFF | TGTGCCCGAGCAGAAGGAGCGTATGAAAAACTGTTTTTT
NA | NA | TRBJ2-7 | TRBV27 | CASSPRRLENEQYF | TGTGCCAGCAGTCCCCGACGGTTGGAAAACGAGCAGTACTTC
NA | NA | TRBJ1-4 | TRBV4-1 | CASSQPTGNEKLFF | TGCGCCAGCAGCCAACCCACAGGGAATGAAAAACTGTTTTTT
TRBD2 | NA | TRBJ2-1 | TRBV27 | CASSSEIHSGAGEQFF | TGTGCCAGCAGTTCCGAGATTCATAGCGGGGCGGGAGAGCAGTTCTTC
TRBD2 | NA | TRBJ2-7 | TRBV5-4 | CASSLRTSGGYEQYF | TGTGCCAGCAGCCTCCGGACTAGCGGGGGATACGAGCAGTACTTC
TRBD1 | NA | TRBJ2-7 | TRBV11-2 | CASSLGLVGGGYEQYF | TGTGCCAGCAGCTTAGGATTGGTAGGGGGCGGTTACGAGCAGTACTTC
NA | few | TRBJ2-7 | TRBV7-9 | CASSVGRVLSKGFYEQYF | TGTGCCAGCAGTGTCGGTCGGGTTCTCAGCAAGGGGTTCTACGAGCAGTACTTC
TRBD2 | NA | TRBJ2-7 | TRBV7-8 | CASSLVSSGISYEQYF | TGTGCCAGCAGCTTAGTGTCTAGCGGGATCTCCTACGAGCAGTACTTC
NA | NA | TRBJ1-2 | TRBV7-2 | CASSLEQARGYTF | TGTGCCAGCAGCTTAGAACAGGCTCGAGGCTACACCTTC
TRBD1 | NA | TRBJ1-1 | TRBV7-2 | CASSEQGVGTEAFF | TGTGCCAGCAGCGAACAGGGGGTCGGCACTGAAGCTTTCTTT
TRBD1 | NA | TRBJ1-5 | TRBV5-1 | CASSLVPTGEQPQHF | TGCGCCAGCAGCTTGGTCCCCACAGGGGAACAGCCCCAGCATTTT
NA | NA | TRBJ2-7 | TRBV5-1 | CASSSGPSSYEQYF | TGCGCCAGCAGCTCCGGGCCGAGCTCCTACGAGCAGTACTTC
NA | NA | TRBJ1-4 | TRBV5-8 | CASLQGGHEKLFF | TGTGCCAGCCTTCAGGGAGGCCATGAAAAACTGTTTTTT
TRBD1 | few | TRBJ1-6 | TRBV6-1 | CASSATRQGRSSYNSPLHF | TGTGCCAGCAGTGCGACGCGACAGGGAAGGAGCTCCTATAATTCACCCCTCCACTTT
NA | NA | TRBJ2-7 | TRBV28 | CASSFVSPYEQYF | TGTGCCAGCAGTTTTGTGTCCCCCTACGAGCAGTACTTC
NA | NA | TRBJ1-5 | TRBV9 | CASSVGPYSNQPQHF | TGTGCCAGCAGCGTAGGTCCGTATAGCAATCAGCCCCAGCATTTT
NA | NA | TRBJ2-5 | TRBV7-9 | CASSPSEPWTQYF | TGTGCCAGCAGCCCATCTGAGCCCTGGACCCAGTACTTC
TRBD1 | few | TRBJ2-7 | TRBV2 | CASRGTVSYEQYF | TGTGCCAGCAGGGGGACAGTCTCCTACGAGCAGTACTTC
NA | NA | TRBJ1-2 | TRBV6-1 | CASSEMGGSYGYTF | TGTGCCAGCAGTGAAATGGGGGGGAGCTATGGCTACACCTTC
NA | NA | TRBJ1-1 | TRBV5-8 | CASSLAGERDTEAFF | TGTGCCAGCAGCTTGGCAGGGGAGAGGGACACTGAAGCCTTCTTT
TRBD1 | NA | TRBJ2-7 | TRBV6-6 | CASSHTGGSYEQYF | TGTGCCAGCAGTCATACAGGGGGCAGCTACGAGCAGTACTTC
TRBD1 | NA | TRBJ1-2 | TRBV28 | CASSLPWDRGYGYTF | TGTGCCAGCAGTTTACCGTGGGACAGGGGCTATGGCTACACCTTC
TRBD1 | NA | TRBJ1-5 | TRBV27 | CASSPTGTAYSNQPQHF | TGTGCCAGCAGCCCAACCGGGACAGCCTATAGCAATCAGCCCCAGCATTTT
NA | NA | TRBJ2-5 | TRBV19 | CASSIGQQGETQYF | TGTGCCAGTAGTATTGGCCAGCAGGGAGAGACCCAGTACTTC
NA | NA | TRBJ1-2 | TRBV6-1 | CASSVRTRGYTF | TGTGCCAGCAGTGTTAGGACGCGGGGCTACACCTTC
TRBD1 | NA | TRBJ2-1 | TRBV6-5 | CASSYTTGIYNEQFF | TGTGCCAGCAGCTACACGACAGGGATCTACAATGAGCAGTTCTTC
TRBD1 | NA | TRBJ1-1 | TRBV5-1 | CASSPGQGHLNTEAFF | TGCGCCAGCAGCCCCGGACAGGGCCACCTGAACACTGAAGCTTTCTTT
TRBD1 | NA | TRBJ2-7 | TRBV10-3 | CAISGTGGYEQYF | TGTGCCATCAGCGGGACAGGGGGCTACGAGCAGTACTTC
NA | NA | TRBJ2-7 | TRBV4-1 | CASSQAKGKVDEQYF | TGCGCCAGCAGCCAAGCGAAGGGGAAGGTCGACGAGCAGTACTTC
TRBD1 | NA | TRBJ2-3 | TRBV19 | CASSQNRGTDTQYF | TGTGCCAGTAGTCAAAACAGGGGAACAGATACGCAGTATTTT
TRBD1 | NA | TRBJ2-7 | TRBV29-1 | CSVRTGISYEQYF | TGCAGCGTGCGGACAGGGATTTCCTACGAGCAGTACTTC
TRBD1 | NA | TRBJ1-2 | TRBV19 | CASMGQDTYGYTF | TGTGCCAGTATGGGACAGGATACCTATGGCTACACCTTC